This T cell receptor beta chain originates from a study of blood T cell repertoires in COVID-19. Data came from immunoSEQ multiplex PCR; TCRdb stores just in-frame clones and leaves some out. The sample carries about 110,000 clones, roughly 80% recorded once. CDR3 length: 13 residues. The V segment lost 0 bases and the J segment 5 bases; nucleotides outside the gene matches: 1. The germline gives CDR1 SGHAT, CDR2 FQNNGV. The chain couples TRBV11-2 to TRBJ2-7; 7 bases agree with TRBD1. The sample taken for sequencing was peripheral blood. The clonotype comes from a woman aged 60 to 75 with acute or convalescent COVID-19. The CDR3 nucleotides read TGTGCCAGCAGCTTAGACAGGGGGAACGAGCAGTACTTC. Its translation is CASSLDRGNEQYF.